The 20 T cell receptor delta chains below come from one sample, sequenced in a study of delta chains in infants with herpesvirus infections. Reverse transcription of PBMC RNA used primers specific for the gamma and delta chains. TCRdb ran CATT on the RT-PCR reads. The table has about 1,500 delta-chain clones, approximately 30% seen once. Sequences were derived from peripheral blood, sampled at time point 1 of longitudinal follow-up. The origin of the receptors is a human donor who was a Ugandan infant, either HIV-exposed or HIV-unexposed (not recorded which).

By share of the sample, this clone is medium-sized. The CDR3 spells CAVPTGISLDKLIF. The DNA for the CDR3 is TGTGCTGTGCCTACCGGCATCAGTCTCGATAAACTCATCTTT. The rearrangement links TRAV36/DV7 to TRDJ1, with a tentative D call TRDD2 (5 bases). CDR3 length: 14 residues. Germline CDR1 VTNFRS, CDR2 LTSSGIE (reference sequence). The V gene lost 4 bases and the J gene lost 4 bases, with 17 bases spanning the gap. Full variable domain (outside the CDR3, taken from reference TRAV36/DV7 and TRDJ1): EDKVVQSPLSLVVHEGDTVTLNCSYEVTNFRSLLWYKQEKKAPTFLFMLTSSGIEKKSGRLSSILDKKELSSILNITATQTGDSAIYLCAVPTGISLDKLIFGKGTRVTVEP.

This chain uses TRDV1 with TRDJ1; TRDD3 agrees at 9 bases. After removal of 0 bases from V and 1 base from J, the junction contained 27 bases not matched to a gene. Looked up from germline, CDR1 is TSWWSYY and CDR2 is QGS. This CDR3 has 24 residues. The CDR3 spells CALGELSPYNPSGGDTLRTDKLIF. CDR3 nucleotides: TGTGCTCTTGGGGAACTCTCCCCCTACAATCCCAGTGGGGGGGATACCTTACGCACCGATAAACTCATCTTT.

The chain employs TRAV29/DV5 and TRDJ3; 12 positions match TRDD3. V gave up 7 bases and J gave up 0 bases; unmatched junction bases: 8. The CDR3 is made up of 18 amino acids. Looked up from germline, CDR1 is NSMFDY and CDR2 is ISSIKDK. The CDR3: CASVKLGDTSWDTRQMFF. As DNA, the CDR3 is TGTGCATCAGTCAAACTGGGGGATACCTCCTGGGACACCCGACAGATGTTTTTC. Together with reference TRAV29/DV5 and TRDJ3, the CDR3 gives the full variable domain: DQQVKQNSPSLSVQEGRISILNCDYTNSMFDYFLWYKKYPAEGPTFLISISSIKDKNEDGRFTVFLNKSAKHLSLHIVPSQPGDSAVYFCASVKLGDTSWDTRQMFFGTGIKLFVEP.

Relative to its sample, this clone is large. The gene calls are TRDV1 and TRDJ1, with TRDD3 matching 10 bases. In germline, CDR1 is TSWWSYY, CDR2 QGS. V shed 0 bases and J 0 bases; nucleotides not matched to a gene: 19. This CDR3 spans 22 amino acids. Here the CDR3 reads CALGELPSYSVLGDQYTDKLIF. CDR3 bases: TGTGCTCTTGGGGAACTACCTAGTTACTCCGTACTGGGGGATCAGTACACCGATAAACTCATCTTT.

This clone has more than one count but fewer than ten. A much larger clone differs from this one at a single base, so this may be a read error. Other DNA sequences from this sample encode an identical CDR3 as well. This chain connects TRDV2 to TRDJ3; the match to TRDD3 covers 10 bases. There are 18 residues in the CDR3. The V segment lost 1 base and the J segment 0 bases; nucleotides outside the gene matches: 2. The germline V gene has CDR1 GEAIGNYY and CDR2 EKD. This CDR3 reads CACDTGGYSSWDTRQMFF. The CDR3 nucleotides read TGTGCCTGTGACACTGGGGGATACAGCTCCTGGGACACCCGACAGATGTTTTTC.

The CDR3 sequence is CACDVLGETDKLIF. The DNA for the CDR3 is TGTGCCTGTGACGTACTGGGGGAGACAGATAAACTCATCTTT. The V gene is TRDV2, the J gene TRDJ1; 9 bases align to TRDD3. Looked up from germline, CDR1 is GEAIGNYY and CDR2 is EKD. V shed 3 bases, J shed 5 bases, and the junction held 6 bases outside the gene matches. The CDR3 covers 14 residues.

Comments on this clone: A read error is the likely source, as a far larger clone sits one nucleotide away. The chain is built from TRDV1 and TRDJ1; D gene unclear. Trimming left V 3 bases short and J 0 bases short, with 20 bases between. The germline V gene has CDR1 TSWWSYY and CDR2 QGS. There are 18 residues in the CDR3. CDR3: CALGDPLEGLAYTDKLIF. The CDR3 DNA reads TGTGCTCTTGGGGACCCTCTCGAGGGCCTTGCCTACACCGATAAACTCATCTTT.

In its sample, this clone ranks as large. The identical CDR3 is also encoded by other nucleotide sequences in the sample. The chain employs TRDV2 and TRDJ3, with TRDD3 matching 8 bases. The germline V gene encodes CDR1 GEAIGNYY and CDR2 EKD. The CDR3 runs to 18 residues. V lost 0 bases and J lost 0; bases outside the gene matches: 3. The CDR3 protein is CACDTVGIRSWDTRQMFF. CDR3 in DNA: TGTGCCTGTGACACCGTAGGGATACGCTCCTGGGACACCCGACAGATGTTTTTC.

Regarding this clone: A much larger clone differs from this one at a single base, so this may be a read error. The chain couples TRDV2 to TRDJ3; 8 bases are shared with TRDD3. Per the germline V gene, CDR1 is GEAIGNYY and CDR2 is EKD. V was clipped by 2 bases and J by 0 bases; unmatched bases: 8. This CDR3 has 19 residues. CDR3 amino acids: CACDNGGGYGSWDTRQMFF. The CDR3 DNA sequence: TGTGCCTGTGACAATGGCGGGGGATATGGCTCCTGGGACACCCGACAGATGTTTTTC.

By share of the sample, this clone is large. The chain recombines TRDV1 with TRDJ1; perhaps D is TRDD2 or TRDD3 (5 bases each). Between the trimmed V and J ends, which lost 3 bases and 2 bases, there was a span of 31 bases. Germline CDR1 is TSWWSYY and CDR2 is QGS. The CDR3 sequence is 21 residues long. The DNA of the CDR3 is TGTGCTCTTGGGGAGCTGCCTTCTCCGGAGGGGCTGGGATGCGGGACCGATAAACTCATCTTT. Protein sequence: CALGELPSPEGLGCGTDKLIF.

This chain uses TRDV2 with TRDJ3; 10 nucleotides align to TRDD3. From germline, CDR1 is GEAIGNYY and CDR2 EKD. CDR3 length: 18 amino acids. V shed 1 base and J 0 bases; nucleotides not matched to a gene: 2. For the CDR3, the DNA is TGTGCCTGTGACACACTGGGGGATTACTCCTGGGACACCCGACAGATGTTTTTC. As protein: CACDTLGDYSWDTRQMFF.

The chain combines TRDV2 with TRDJ2, with 12 bases matching TRDD3. Per germline, CDR1 GEAIGNYY and CDR2 EKD. The CDR3 spans 15 residues. Germline trimming cut 1 base from V and 8 bases from J; bases unmatched to any gene: 4. Here the CDR3 DNA reads TGTGCCTGTGACACTGTACTGGGGGATACCGCACAACTCTTCTTT. It encodes CACDTVLGDTAQLFF.

This clone is medium-sized (0.01 to 0.1%) by share. The V gene is TRDV1, the J gene TRDJ1; perhaps TRDD2 as D (5 bases). The CDR3 loop spans 17 amino acids. Trimming left V 0 bases short and J 0 bases short, with 14 bases between. Germline V gives CDR1 TSWWSYY, CDR2 QGS. The CDR3 coding sequence is TGTGCTCTTGGGGAACTTACCTACGCCCCCCACACCGATAAACTCATCTTT. It encodes CALGELTYAPHTDKLIF.

There are a few counts of this clone. The chain recombines TRDV1 with TRDJ1, with 9 bases identical to TRDD3. The V segment lost 1 base and the J segment 9 bases; nucleotides outside the gene matches: 21. The CDR3 runs to 19 residues. CDR1 is TSWWSYY, CDR2 QGS, per germline. As DNA, the CDR3 is TGTGCTCTTGGGGAACCCTTTAAATTTCCGTACTGGGGGAGAAAAGAACTCATCTTT. Amino acid sequence: CALGEPFKFPYWGRKELIF.

For this clone: It may be a read error: a sequence one base away is much more abundant. The rearrangement links TRAV23/DV6 to TRDJ1, with 7 bases identical to TRDD3. The CDR3 loop spans 13 amino acids. CDR1 NTAFDY and CDR2 IRPDVSE come from the germline V gene (reference sequence). As DNA, the CDR3 is TGTGCTGTGAAGGGTACTGGGGCCGATAAACTCATCTTT. Its protein is CAVKGTGADKLIF.

Comments on this clone: A read error may explain this, as a much larger clone is one base away. The chain joins TRDV2 to TRDJ1; 9 bases fit TRDD3. After removal of 0 bases from V and 3 bases from J, the junction contained 4 bases not matched to a gene. The germline CDR1 and CDR2 sequences are GEAIGNYY and EKD. The CDR3 consists of 15 residues. Here the CDR3 reads CACDTLGDAADKLIF. The CDR3 region has the DNA TGTGCCTGTGACACCCTGGGGGATGCTGCCGATAAACTCATCTTT.

By share, this clone counts as large. V is TRAV36/DV7 and J is TRDJ1, with D possibly being TRDD3 (10 bases). This CDR3 is 25 amino acids long. Germline values: CDR1 VTNFRS, CDR2 LTSSGIE (reference sequence). CDR3 sequence reads: CAGATFLRDQDGGYSRVMYTDKLIF. CDR3 DNA sequence: TGTGCAGGAGCGACCTTCCTACGAGATCAAGATGGGGGATACTCCAGAGTAATGTACACCGATAAACTCATCTTT. Full variable domain (rest looked up from reference TRAV36/DV7 and TRDJ1): EDKVVQSPLSLVVHEGDTVTLNCSYEVTNFRSLLWYKQEKKAPTFLFMLTSSGIEKKSGRLSSILDKKELSSILNITATQTGDSAIYLCAGATFLRDQDGGYSRVMYTDKLIFGKGTRVTVEP.

By sample fraction, this clone is large. The chain uses TRDV1 and TRDJ1; possible D gene TRDD2, 8 bases. The germline CDR1 and CDR2 sequences are TSWWSYY and QGS. The V end was cut by 2 bases, the J end by 1 base, with 26 bases between. The CDR3 has 20 amino acids. CDR3 in amino acids: CALGEFHFLPLLGATDKLIF. As DNA, the CDR3 is TGTGCTCTTGGGGAATTTCACTTCCTACCGCTTCTGGGGGCCACCGATAAACTCATCTTT.

The chain combines TRDV2 with TRDJ3, with 9 bases fitting TRDD3. Trimming at V came to 0 bases and at J to 0 bases, leaving 5 bases not matched to a gene. CDR1 GEAIGNYY and CDR2 EKD come from the germline V gene. The CDR3 is 19 amino acids. This chain's CDR3 is CACDTAGGSYSWDTRQMFF. The CDR3 region has the DNA TGTGCCTGTGACACCGCTGGGGGATCCTACTCCTGGGACACCCGACAGATGTTTTTC.

The table lists this clone with a count of one. The likely explanation is a read error, given a far larger clone one base away. The V call is TRDV2, the J call TRDJ3; 13 bases are a match to TRDD3. The CDR3 spans 23 residues. Per the germline V gene, CDR1 is GEAIGNYY and CDR2 is EKD. The CDR3 loop is CACDILLGDTRLEGSWDTRQTFF. The CDR3 nucleotides read TGTGCCTGTGACATTTTACTGGGGGATACGCGATTGGAAGGCTCCTGGGACACCCGACAGACGTTTTTC.